The 27 T cell receptor beta chains below were found in one sample sequenced in a study of sequential checkpoint blockade in melanoma. TCRdb's copy holds only in-frame clones and misses some; the assay was immunoSEQ multiplex PCR. The table has under 50,000 clones, around nine tenths seen once. Treatment indicated: randomized to nivolumab then ipilimumab (arm A) or the reverse (arm B). This specimen consisted of CD8+ T cells sorted from blood (inferred from file names), obtained from a patient given nivolumab and ipilimumab in sequence. These receptors originate from a human donor with melanoma.

This chain links TRBV9 with TRBJ2-5; D is unclear. The last part of the DNA fits TRBJ2-7 better; the J call may be wrong. Germline CDR1 reads SGDLS; CDR2 reads YYNGEE. The CDR3 spans 12 residues. CDR3 DNA: TGTGCCAGCAGCTCCCTGTCCGCCGAGCAGTACTTC. Its translation: CASSSLSAEQYF.

The chain joins TRBV7-9 to TRBJ2-2, with D perhaps matching TRBD1 (5 bases). From germline, CDR1 is SEHNR and CDR2 FQNEAQ (reference sequence). CDR3 length: 15 residues. The V and J ends lost 5 bases and 1 base respectively, with 11 bases between them. CDR3: CASSPWTRNTGELFF. The CDR3 bases are TGTGCCAGCAGCCCCTGGACACGGAACACCGGGGAGCTGTTTTTT.

This rearrangement joins TRBV19 to TRBJ1-1, with D possibly being TRBD1 (6 bases). The germline V and J ends were trimmed by 1 base and 7 bases, with 7 bases remaining between them. This CDR3 is 12 amino acids long. The germline V gene has CDR1 LNHDA and CDR2 SQIVND (reference sequence). The CDR3 sequence is CASSIGTVEAFF. In DNA form, the CDR3 reads TGTGCCAGTAGTATAGGGACAGTTGAAGCTTTCTTT.

The rearrangement joins TRBV12-2 to TRBJ2-7; whether TRBD1, the table's D call, matches the DNA was not checked. TRBV12-2 is deemed a pseudogene. CDR3 length: 15 residues. The CDR3, as DNA: TGTGCAAGTCGCTCACCCCGGGACAGGGGCTACGAGCAGTACTTC. Encoded protein: CASRSPRDRGYEQYF.

This clone showed up just a few times. The chain joins TRBV18 to TRBJ2-7; 7 nucleotides line up with TRBD1. The ends lost 2 bases at V and 3 bases at J; junction bases unmatched: 1. Germline values: CDR1 KGHSH, CDR2 LQKENI. The CDR3 loop spans 13 amino acids. Here the CDR3 reads CASSPRDSYEQYV. CDR3 DNA sequence: TGTGCCAGCTCACCAAGGGACAGCTACGAGCAGTACGTC.

The chain carries TRBV7-2 and TRBJ2-2, with 7 nucleotides matching TRBD2. Per germline, CDR1 SGHTA and CDR2 FQGNSA. CDR3 length equals 13 residues. CDR3 protein: CVGEGANTGELFF. The CDR3 DNA is TGTGTCGGGGAGGGAGCGAACACCGGGGAGCTGTTTTTT.

V is TRBV28 and J is TRBJ2-3, with 8 bases fitting TRBD2. Looked up from germline, CDR1 is MDHEN and CDR2 is SYDVKM. After removal of 10 bases from V and 2 bases from J, the junction contained 11 bases not matched to a gene. The CDR3 totals 15 residues. This CDR3 is CAITELAVTTDTQYF. The CDR3 bases are TGTGCCATCACGGAACTAGCGGTTACCACAGATACGCAGTATTTT.

This chain joins TRBV6-1 and TRBJ1-6, with 10 bases aligning to TRBD1. The CDR3 length is 18 residues. Germline-derived CDR1 and CDR2 are MNHNS and SASEGT. Trimming at V came to 3 bases and at J to 4 bases, leaving 9 bases not matched to a gene. The CDR3 protein is CASSELDRGYLYNSPLHF. In DNA form, the CDR3 reads TGTGCCAGCAGTGAGTTGGACAGGGGGTATTTGTATAATTCACCCCTCCACTTT.

The chain employs TRBV19 and TRBJ1-1; D not certain. Trimming left V 2 bases short and J 1 base short, with 8 bases between. The CDR3 covers 14 residues. Germline assignment: CDR1 LNHDA and CDR2 SQIVND (reference sequence). This chain's CDR3 is CASSIWSRNTEAFF. DNA for the CDR3: TGTGCCAGTAGTATATGGTCGAGGAACACTGAAGCTTTCTTT.

The chain couples TRBV7-3 to TRBJ2-7, with 10 positions matching TRBD1. Unmatched junction bases numbered 8, after V lost 3 bases and J lost 9 bases. Germline V lookup: CDR1 SGHTA, CDR2 FQGTGA. This CDR3 comprises 14 residues. CDR3: CASSLTGGASGQYF. The CDR3 region has the DNA TGTGCCAGCAGCTTGACAGGGGGCGCTTCCGGGCAGTACTTC.

This sequence joins TRBV27 and TRBJ2-7; TRBD1 is a possible D gene (5 bases). Per germline, CDR1 MNHEY and CDR2 SMNVEV (reference sequence). The CDR3 is 15 residues long. Trimming pared 3 bases from V and 3 bases from J, leaving 15 bases between. The CDR3 is CASSFPWTPIYEQYF. CDR3 nucleotides: TGTGCCAGCAGTTTCCCTTGGACACCCATCTACGAGCAGTACTTC.

The V call is TRBV9, the J call TRBJ2-5; weak D call: TRBD2 (6 bases). There are 14 residues in the CDR3. The germline gives CDR1 SGDLS, CDR2 YYNGEE. V was clipped by 7 bases and J by 5 bases, with 18 bases between them. The CDR3 here is CASGGMRFRETQYF. In nucleotides, the CDR3 is TGTGCCAGCGGGGGGATGCGTTTCAGGGAGACCCAGTACTTC. The full variable domain, rest sourced from reference TRBV9 and TRBJ2-5, is DSGVTQTPKHLITATGQRVTLRCSPRSGDLSVYWYQQSLDQGLQFLIQYYNGEERAKGNILERFSAQQFPDLHSELNLSSLELGDSALYFCASGGMRFRETQYFGPGTRLLVL.

This clone appeared a single time. The chain combines TRBV7-9 with TRBJ2-7; D possibly corresponds to TRBD1 (8 bases). This CDR3 spans 15 amino acids. Germline loops: CDR1 SEHNR, CDR2 FQNEAQ (reference sequence). V lost 2 bases and J lost 5, with 16 bases in between. CDR3 in amino acids: CASSLLGGTGNEQYF. In DNA form, the CDR3 reads TGTGCCAGCAGCTTACTGGGGGGGACAGGCAACGAGCAGTACTTC.

The chain is built from TRBV2 and TRBJ1-6; tentatively, D is TRBD1 (5 bases). Germline loops: CDR1 SNHLY, CDR2 FYNNEI. With 5 bases removed from V and 0 bases from J, the gap between germline ends came to 14 bases. This CDR3 is 17 amino acids long. Written as DNA, the CDR3 is TGTGCCAGCAGTCCTCAGGGTGTTAGCTCCTATAATTCACCCCTCCACTTT. Translating it yields CASSPQGVSSYNSPLHF.

This clone is a singleton in its sample. The chain carries TRBV18 and TRBJ1-5; TRBD1 matches at 8 bases. Germline V CDR1 and CDR2: KGHSH, LQKENI. Unmatched junction bases numbered 15, after V lost 2 bases and J lost 9 bases. The CDR3 runs 17 residues. The CDR3 bases are TGTGCCAGCTCACCAGGGGCCGGGACAGGCGATATGCCGCCCCAGCATTTT. Protein sequence: CASSPGAGTGDMPPQHF. Supplemented by reference TRBV18 and TRBJ1-5, the full variable domain reads NAGVMQNPRHLVRRRGQEARLRCSPMKGHSHVYWYRQLPEEGLKFMVYLQKENIIDESGMPKERFSAEFPKEGPSILRIQQVVRGDSAAYFCASSPGAGTGDMPPQHFGDGTRLSIL.

This chain connects TRBV9 to TRBJ2-1, with D possibly matching TRBD2 (6 bases). CDR1 SGDLS and CDR2 YYNGEE come from the germline V gene. The CDR3 covers 15 residues. V lost 4 bases to trimming and J lost 3 bases, with 14 bases between them. The CDR3 here is CASSLRDSDYNEQFF. CDR3 in DNA: TGTGCCAGCAGCCTCAGGGACTCGGACTACAATGAGCAGTTCTTC.

This rearrangement joins TRBV10-2 to TRBJ1-1, with 7 bases lining up with TRBD1. Germline V CDR1 and CDR2: WSHSY, SAAADI. The junction had 0 bases not matched to a gene; V was cut back by 4 bases and J by 1 base. This CDR3 has 13 amino acids. CDR3 in DNA: TGCGCCAGCAGTGCAGGGGGGAACACTGAAGCTTTCTTT. Its protein is CASSAGGNTEAFF.

The J gene is TRBJ2-7, the V gene TRBV19; D might be TRBD1 (6 bases). Between the trimmed V and J ends, which lost 4 bases and 0 bases, there was a span of 19 bases. Germline V CDR1 and CDR2: LNHDA, SQIVND (reference sequence). The CDR3 loop spans 17 amino acids. The CDR3 loop is CASSTRDTLYLSYEQYF. The DNA of the CDR3 is TGTGCCAGTAGTACCCGGGACACCCTTTACCTCTCCTACGAGCAGTACTTC.

This clone was found a few times. V usage is TRBV7-9 and J usage is TRBJ2-7, with 9 bases fitting TRBD2. The CDR3 runs to 15 residues. CDR1 is SEHNR, CDR2 FQNEAQ, per germline (reference sequence). J lost 3 bases, V lost 2 bases, and 5 bases had no gene match. In nucleotides, the CDR3 is TGTGCCAGCAGCTTATTATCTAGCGGGAACTACGAGCAGTACTTC. This sequence encodes CASSLLSSGNYEQYF.

The V call is TRBV2, the J call TRBJ1-1, with D uncertain. CDR1 is SNHLY and CDR2 is FYNNEI in the germline V gene. This CDR3 comprises 12 residues. Trimming pared 6 bases from V and 1 base from J, leaving 6 bases between. The CDR3 DNA is TGTGCCAGCAGCGGCGGGAACACTGAAGCTTTCTTT. Protein product: CASSGGNTEAFF.

V and J are TRBV19 and TRBJ2-4, with TRBD1 identical over 10 bases. V was clipped by 5 bases and J by 8 bases; unmatched bases: 3. Per the germline V gene, CDR1 is LNHDA and CDR2 is SQIVND (reference sequence). The CDR3 totals 13 residues. The CDR3 DNA follows: TGTGCCAGTAGTTACGGACAGGGGGACATTCAGTACTTC. It is translated as CASSYGQGDIQYF. Full variable domain (missing parts from reference TRBV19 and TRBJ2-4): DGGITQSPKYLFRKEGQNVTLSCEQNLNHDAMYWYRQDPGQGLRLIYYSQIVNDFQKGDIAEGYSVSREKKESFPLTVTSAQKNPTAFYLCASSYGQGDIQYFGAGTRLSVL.

The rearrangement uses TRBV9 and TRBJ1-1; tentatively, D is TRBD1 (6 bases). The CDR3 spans 16 residues. Germline lookup yields CDR1 SGDLS and CDR2 YYNGEE. Trimming pared 4 bases from V and 0 bases from J, leaving 16 bases between. The CDR3, as DNA: TGTGCCAGCAGCACAACCCGGGGGGGGCTGAACACTGAAGCTTTCTTT. It yields the protein CASSTTRGGLNTEAFF. Variable domain in full (rest from reference TRBV9 and TRBJ1-1): DSGVTQTPKHLITATGQRVTLRCSPRSGDLSVYWYQQSLDQGLQFLIQYYNGEERAKGNILERFSAQQFPDLHSELNLSSLELGDSALYFCASSTTRGGLNTEAFFGQGTRLTVV.

The gene calls are TRBV27 and TRBJ2-2, with TRBD1 matching over 7 bases. Trimming at V came to 5 bases and at J to 5 bases, leaving 11 bases not matched to a gene. The CDR3 totals 16 residues. CDR1 MNHEY and CDR2 SMNVEV come from the germline V gene (reference sequence). The CDR3 spells CASSPPDRVITGELFF. CDR3 nucleotide sequence: TGTGCCAGCAGTCCCCCCGACAGGGTTATTACCGGGGAGCTGTTTTTT.

This chain uses TRBV4-3 with TRBJ1-2; tentative D call: TRBD1 (5 bases). V gave up 0 bases and J gave up 5 bases, with 16 bases separating them. The CDR3 has 16 amino acids. CDR1 and CDR2 (germline): LGHNA, YSLEER. The CDR3 is CASSQDRGTGRYGYTF. The CDR3 coding sequence is TGCGCCAGCAGCCAAGATAGGGGAACAGGCCGTTATGGCTACACCTTC.

The chain employs TRBV19 and TRBJ1-6; maybe TRBD1 (5 bases). Per the germline V gene, CDR1 is LNHDA and CDR2 is SQIVND (reference sequence). V lost 3 bases and J lost 0, with 9 bases in between. This CDR3 region has 16 residues. Here the CDR3 reads CASSMGRSSYNSPLHF. For the CDR3, the DNA is TGTGCCAGTAGTATGGGGCGAAGCTCCTATAATTCACCCCTCCACTTT.

The chain is built from TRBV28 and TRBJ2-6, with unresolved D. The V end lost 11 bases, the J end lost 4 bases, and 15 bases lay between the germline ends. The germline V gene encodes CDR1 MDHEN and CDR2 SYDVKM. The CDR3 is 14 amino acids. The CDR3 bases are TGTGCCGTAGCATACTGGCGCGGGGCCAACGTCCTGACTTTC. This encodes CAVAYWRGANVLTF.

The chain couples TRBV2 to TRBJ2-1; a possible D gene is TRBD2 (5 bases). The CDR3 is made up of 16 amino acids. The germline V gene encodes CDR1 SNHLY and CDR2 FYNNEI. Between the trimmed V and J ends, which lost 6 bases and 8 bases, there was a span of 23 bases. CDR3 in amino acids: CASRALPPTSGDEQFF. The DNA of the CDR3 is TGTGCCAGCAGAGCACTACCTCCCACTAGTGGGGATGAGCAGTTCTTC.